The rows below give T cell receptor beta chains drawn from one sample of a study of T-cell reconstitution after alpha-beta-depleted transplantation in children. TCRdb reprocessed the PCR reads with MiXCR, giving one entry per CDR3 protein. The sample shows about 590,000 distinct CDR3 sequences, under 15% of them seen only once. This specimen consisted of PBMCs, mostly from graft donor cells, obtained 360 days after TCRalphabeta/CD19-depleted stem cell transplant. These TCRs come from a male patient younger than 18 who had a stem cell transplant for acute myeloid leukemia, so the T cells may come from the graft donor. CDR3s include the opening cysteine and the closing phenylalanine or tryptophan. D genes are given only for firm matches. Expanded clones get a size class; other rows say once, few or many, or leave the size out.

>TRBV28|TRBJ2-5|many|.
TGTGCCAGCAGTCCCGCCCTCAGAGAGACCCAGTACTTC
CASSPALRETQYF
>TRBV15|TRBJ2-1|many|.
TGTGCCACCAGCGGGAGACTACCCTACAATGAGCAGTTCTTC
CATSGRLPYNEQFF
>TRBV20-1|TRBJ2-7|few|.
TGCAGTTCCCCGGAGGGCCCATACGAGCAGTACTTC
CSSPEGPYEQYF
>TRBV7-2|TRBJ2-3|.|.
TGTGCCAGCAGCTTTCGGCGGAACTCACTCACAGATACGCAGTATTTT
CASSFRRNSLTDTQYF
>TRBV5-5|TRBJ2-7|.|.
TGTGCCAGCAGCCTCGCTCCGGGCCGCCTTGACGAGCAGTACTTC
CASSLAPGRLDEQYF
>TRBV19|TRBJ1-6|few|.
TGTGCCAGTACGACCGTGCACAGCCCATACTCCTATAATTCACCCCTCCACTTT
CASTTVHSPYSYNSPLHF
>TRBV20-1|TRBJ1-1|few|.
TGCAGTGCTAGAGTAACAGGGAGGACTGAAGCTTTCTTT
CSARVTGRTEAFF
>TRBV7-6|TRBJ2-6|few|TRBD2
TGTGCCAGCAGCTTAGTGTCGACTAGCGGGAGGGCTGGGGCCAACGTCCTGACTTTC
CASSLVSTSGRAGANVLTF
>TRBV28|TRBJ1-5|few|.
TGTGCCAGCAGTCCGCCGGGGTGGGGCAATCAGCCCCAGCATTTT
CASSPPGWGNQPQHF
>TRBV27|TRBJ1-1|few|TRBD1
TGTGCCAGCACTCAAACCCAGGGGGCAATGAACACTGAAGCTTTCTTT
CASTQTQGAMNTEAFF
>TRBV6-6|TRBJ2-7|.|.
TGTGCCAGCAGTTACGGCCCAGCCTACGAGCAGTACTTC
CASSYGPAYEQYF
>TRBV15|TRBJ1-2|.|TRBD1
TGTGCCACCAGCAGAGTCACCGGGACAGGGGGTTTCAACTATGGCTACACCTTC
CATSRVTGTGGFNYGYTF
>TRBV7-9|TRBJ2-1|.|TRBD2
TGTGCCAGCAGCTCCGGAGGACTAGCGGTCAATGAGCAGTTCTTC
CASSSGGLAVNEQFF
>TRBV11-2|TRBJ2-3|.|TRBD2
TGTGCCAGCAGTCTTTTCGGACTAGCGGGAGCTAGCACAGATACGCAGTATTTT
CASSLFGLAGASTDTQYF
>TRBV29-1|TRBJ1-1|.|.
TGCAGCGCTATCGGGGGTATGATTAACACTGAAGCTTTCTTT
CSAIGGMINTEAFF
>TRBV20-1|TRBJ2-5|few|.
TGCAGTGCTAGAGTAGCCGGGCTAGCAGGAGAGACCCAGTACTTC
CSARVAGLAGETQYF
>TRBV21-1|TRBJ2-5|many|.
TGTGCCAGCAGCGCCAGAGACAGGGGGCGCCGAGAGACCCAGTACTTC
CASSARDRGRRETQYF